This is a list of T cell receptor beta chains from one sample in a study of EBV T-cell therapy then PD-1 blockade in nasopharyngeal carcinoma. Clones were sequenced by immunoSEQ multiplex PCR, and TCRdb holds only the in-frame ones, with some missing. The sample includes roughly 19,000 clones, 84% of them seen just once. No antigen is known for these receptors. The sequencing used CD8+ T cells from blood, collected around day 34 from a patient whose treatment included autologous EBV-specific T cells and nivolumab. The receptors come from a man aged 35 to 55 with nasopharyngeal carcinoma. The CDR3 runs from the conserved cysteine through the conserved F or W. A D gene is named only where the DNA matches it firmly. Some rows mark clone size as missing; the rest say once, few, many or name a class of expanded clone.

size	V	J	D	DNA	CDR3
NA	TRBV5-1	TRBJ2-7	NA	TGCGCCAGCAGCCCGGACGGTTCCGGCGAGCAGTACTTC	CASSPDGSGEQYF
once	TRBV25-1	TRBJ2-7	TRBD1	TGTGCCAGCAGTGAATATGGGACAGGGAACTACGAGCAGTACTTC	CASSEYGTGNYEQYF
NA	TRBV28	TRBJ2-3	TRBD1	TGTGCCAGCACCATCAGACAGGGTAGTCGAATCACAGATACGCAGTATTTT	CASTIRQGSRITDTQYF
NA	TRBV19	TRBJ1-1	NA	TGTGCCAGCGGAGAGAGGGGCACTGAAGCTTTCTTT	CASGERGTEAFF
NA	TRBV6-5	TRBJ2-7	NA	TGTGCCAGCAGGGTAGGGTGGGCAGCTATCTACGAGCAGTACTTC	CASRVGWAAIYEQYF
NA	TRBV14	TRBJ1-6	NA	TGTGCCAGCAGCCAAAGTACGGTTTCACCCCTCCACTTT	CASSQSTVSPLHF
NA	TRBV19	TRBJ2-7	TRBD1	TGTGCCAGTAGTCTCGTGACAGGGGGCTCCGAGCAGTACTTC	CASSLVTGGSEQYF
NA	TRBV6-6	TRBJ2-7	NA	TGTGCCAGCAGTTACTCGAACAGCTACGAGCAGTACTTC	CASSYSNSYEQYF
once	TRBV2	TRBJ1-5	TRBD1	TGTGCCAGCAGACCAACAGGGGGCGGTCAGCCCCAGCATTTT	CASRPTGGGQPQHF
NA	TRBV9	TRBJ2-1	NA	TGTGCCAGCAGCGTAGGCCGAAGTGAGCAGTTCTTC	CASSVGRSEQFF
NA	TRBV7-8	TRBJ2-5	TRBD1	TGTGCCAGCAGCGCCCGCCGGGACAGGGGAGTGTGGGAGACCCAGTACTTC	CASSARRDRGVWETQYF
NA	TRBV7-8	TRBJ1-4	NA	TGTGCCAGCAGCTTAGTGCGTTACAGGGATAATGAAAAACTGTTTTTT	CASSLVRYRDNEKLFF
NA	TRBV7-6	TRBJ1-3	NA	TGTGCCAGCAGCGAAGGGTCCGTCGGGGGGCCTGGAAACACCATATATTTT	CASSEGSVGGPGNTIYF
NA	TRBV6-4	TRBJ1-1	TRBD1	TGTGCCAGCAGTGAGCGGGCCGGACAGGGGAACACTGAAGCTTTCTTT	CASSERAGQGNTEAFF
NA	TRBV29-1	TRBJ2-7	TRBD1	TGCAGCGCCGGCGGTGGGACAGGGGGGGTCTACGAGCAGTACTTC	CSAGGGTGGVYEQYF
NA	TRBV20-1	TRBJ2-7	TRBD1	TGCAGTGCTCGTGGGACAGAAGCCATGTACGAGCAGTACTTC	CSARGTEAMYEQYF
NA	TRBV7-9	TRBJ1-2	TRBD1	TGTGCCAGCAGCTTCGACCGGGACAGGGGAAACTATGGCTACACCTTC	CASSFDRDRGNYGYTF
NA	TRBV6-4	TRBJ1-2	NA	TGTGCCAGCAGTAGGGGAGAGAGCGATGGCTACACCTTC	CASSRGESDGYTF
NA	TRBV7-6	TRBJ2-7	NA	TGTGCCAGCAGCGACCCGTGGGGGAGAGACTACGAGCAGTACTTC	CASSDPWGRDYEQYF
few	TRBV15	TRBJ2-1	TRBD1	TGTGCCACCAGCATGAGGACAGGGGAGTTCAATGAGCAGTTCTTC	CATSMRTGEFNEQFF
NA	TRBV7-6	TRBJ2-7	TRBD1	TGTGCCAGCAGCTTAGGCGGTCGGGGACAGGGGGCTCGGTACTTC	CASSLGGRGQGARYF
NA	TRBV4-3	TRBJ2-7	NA	TGCGCCAGCAGCCCAAGGGACGGCCCCTACGAGCAGTACTTC	CASSPRDGPYEQYF
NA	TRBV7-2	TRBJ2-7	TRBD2	TGTGCCAGCAGCCCCTGGGGGGGTGCCTACGAGCAGTACTTC	CASSPWGGAYEQYF
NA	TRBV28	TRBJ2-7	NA	TGTGCCAGCACCCCCCGGGGCCGTACCTACGAGCAGTACTTC	CASTPRGRTYEQYF
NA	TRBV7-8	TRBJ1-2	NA	TGTGCCAGCAGCTTAGCGGGGAACTATGGCTACACCTTC	CASSLAGNYGYTF
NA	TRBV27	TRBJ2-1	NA	TGTGCCAGCAGTCCGTCGATAGCAGACTACGCCTACAATGAGCAGTTCTTC	CASSPSIADYAYNEQFF
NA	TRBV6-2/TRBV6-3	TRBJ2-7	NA	TGTGCCAGCAGCCAAAGGGACAAGAGCTCCTACGAGCAGTACTTC	CASSQRDKSSYEQYF
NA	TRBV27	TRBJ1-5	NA	TGTGCCAGCAGTTTGGGGGTGGGGGGGAATCAGCCCCAGCATTTT	CASSLGVGGNQPQHF
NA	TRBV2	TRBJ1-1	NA	TGTGCCAGCAGGGGGCGGACTGAAGCTTTCTTT	CASRGRTEAFF
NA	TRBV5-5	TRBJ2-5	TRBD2	TGTGCCAGCAGCTTTCGGGAGGGTTTACAAGAGACCCAGTACTTC	CASSFREGLQETQYF
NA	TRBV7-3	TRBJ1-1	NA	TGTGCCAGCAGCTTAACAGGGGGCACTGAAGCTTTCTTT	CASSLTGGTEAFF
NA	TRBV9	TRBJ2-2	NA	TGTGCCAGCAGCGGGGTTACCGGGGAGCTGTTTTTT	CASSGVTGELFF
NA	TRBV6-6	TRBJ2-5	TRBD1	TGTGCCAGCAGCTACAGGGGTGGAGAGACCCAGTACTTC	CASSYRGGETQYF